The TCR beta chain under discussion was sequenced for a study of T-cell reconstitution after alpha-beta-depleted transplantation in children. Unique molecular identifiers were used to barcode this TCRbeta library. Using its own MiXCR run on the PCR reads, TCRdb lists one record per CDR3 protein. The repertoire consists of about 58,000 distinct CDR3 sequences, with around 40% occurring once and the leading ten covering 95% to 98%. The CDR3 runs 15 residues. The trim removed 3 bases at V and 2 bases at J, leaving 4 bases unmatched. CDR1 SGDLS and CDR2 YYNGEE come from the germline V gene. To note about this clonotype: Antigen: not known.

Broader study findings: In some patients, recipient T cells and intrathymic progenitors surviving conditioning explained high day-60 diversity. T-cell numbers and diversity one year post-transplant derived largely from freshly generated T cells.

This TCR was recovered from a male patient under 18 who had a stem cell transplant for acute lymphoblastic leukemia, so the T cells may come from the graft donor. This chain joins TRBV9 and TRBJ2-5; 10 bases align to TRBD2. Sequencing was performed on PBMCs, mostly from graft donor cells, taken 360 days after TCRalphabeta/CD19-depleted stem cell transplant. The CDR3 DNA follows: TGTGCCAGCAGCGCCGGGACTAGCGCACAAGAGACCCAGTACTTC. Its translation is CASSAGTSAQETQYF.